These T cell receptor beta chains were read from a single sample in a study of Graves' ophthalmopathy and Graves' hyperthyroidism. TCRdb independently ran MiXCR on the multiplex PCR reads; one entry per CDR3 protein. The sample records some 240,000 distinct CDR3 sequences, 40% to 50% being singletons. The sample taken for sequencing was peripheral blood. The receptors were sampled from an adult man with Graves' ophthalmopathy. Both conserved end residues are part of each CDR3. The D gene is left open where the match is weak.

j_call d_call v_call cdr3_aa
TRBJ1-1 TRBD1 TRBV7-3 CASSWGQGDTEAFF
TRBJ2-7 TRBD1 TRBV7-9 CASSFEARTGTYEQYF
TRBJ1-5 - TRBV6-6 CASSPTPGTHNQPQHF
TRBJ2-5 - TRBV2 CASRRDQGETQYF
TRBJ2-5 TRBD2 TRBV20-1 CSARLGLAGADETQYF
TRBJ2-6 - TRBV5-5 CASSGQFSGANVLTF
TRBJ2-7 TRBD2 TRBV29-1 CSVPGGGYEQYF
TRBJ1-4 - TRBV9 CASSSSVRNEKLFF
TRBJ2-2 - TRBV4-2 CASSQDPVGRTGELFF
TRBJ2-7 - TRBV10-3 CASSYKGPYEQYF
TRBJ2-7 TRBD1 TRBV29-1 CSVEDLGQGRYEQYF
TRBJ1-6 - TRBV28 CASIWAGENSPLHF
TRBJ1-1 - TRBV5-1 CASSSAAGDTEAFF
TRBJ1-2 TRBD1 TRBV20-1 CSASTGGAYGYTF
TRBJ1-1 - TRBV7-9 CASSFSGTEAFF
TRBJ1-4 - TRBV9 CASSVAIGFSTNEKLFF
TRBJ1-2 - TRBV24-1 CASHLPTAPYGYTF
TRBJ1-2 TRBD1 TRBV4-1 CASSQEEEGAYGYTF
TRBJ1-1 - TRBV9 CASAPGTLNTEAFF
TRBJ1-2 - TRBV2 CASSVRDGRNYGYAF
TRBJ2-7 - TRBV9 CASSSRPGDEQYF
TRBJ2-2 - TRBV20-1 CSATGQNTGELFF
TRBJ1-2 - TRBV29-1 CSVEATDSYGYTF
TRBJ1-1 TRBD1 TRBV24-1 CATSASGGLNTEAFF
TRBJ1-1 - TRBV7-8 CASSPTGTSTEAFF
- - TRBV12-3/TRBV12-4 CASRGIQETQYF
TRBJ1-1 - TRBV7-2 CASSLGQSYFF
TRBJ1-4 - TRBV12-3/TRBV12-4 CATSPRGIMTNEKLFF
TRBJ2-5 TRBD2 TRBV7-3 CASSLTLAGGRQETQYF